The next 4 T cell receptor beta chains were all read from a single sample in a study of identical twins. TCRdb reprocessed the 5' RACE reads via MiXCR and lists one record per CDR3 protein. This table holds around 490,000 distinct CDR3 sequences, about 22% found once. The same data also contributed to another study, on yellow fever vaccine responses in identical twins.

Sequenced sample: CD4+ T cells sorted from blood. Every receptor here comes from a young woman in good health.

This rearrangement joins TRBV10-3 to TRBJ2-6; TRBD1 aligns across 9 bases. V lost 4 bases to trimming and J lost 0 bases; unmatched junction nucleotides: 4. CDR1 is ENHRY and CDR2 is SYGVKD in the germline V gene. This CDR3 region has 17 residues. In DNA form, the CDR3 reads TGTGCCATCAGTGGGACAGGGGCGAGCTCTGGGGCCAACGTCCTGACTTTC. Amino acid sequence: CAISGTGASSGANVLTF.

The genes are TRBV29-1 and TRBJ2-7; 9 bases are shared with TRBD2. The V gene end was trimmed by 4 bases and the J gene end by 4 bases; junction bases not matched to a gene: 5. Germline values: CDR1 SQVTM, CDR2 ANQGSEA. This CDR3 contains 13 residues. This chain's CDR3 is CSVGLAVPYEQYF. CDR3 bases: TGCAGCGTTGGACTAGCGGTACCATACGAGCAGTACTTC.

The CDR3 sequence is CARSTSGPDEQFF. The CDR3, as DNA: TGTGCCAGGTCGACTAGCGGGCCTGATGAGCAGTTCTTC. This chain uses TRBV2 with TRBJ2-1, with 10 bases lining up with TRBD2. Germline lookup yields CDR1 SNHLY and CDR2 FYNNEI. The CDR3 consists of 13 residues. V lost 9 bases to trimming and J lost 8 bases; unmatched junction nucleotides: 7.

This clonotype was counted only a few times. The genes are TRBV20-1 and TRBJ2-1; D unresolved. Trimming stripped 6 bases from V and 11 bases from J, with 14 bases between. Germline lookup yields CDR1 DFQATT and CDR2 SNEGSKA (reference sequence). CDR3 length: 11 amino acids. This CDR3 is CSAPITEKQFF. The CDR3 nucleotides read TGCAGTGCCCCAATAACAGAGAAGCAGTTCTTC.